A single sample gave rise to the 31 T cell receptor beta chains below, sequenced in a study of blood T cell repertoires in COVID-19. Sequenced by immunoSEQ multiplex PCR; TCRdb stores in-frame clones only, minus some. The data show about 36,000 clones, with roughly 78% seen just once and approximately 30% held by the top ten. Sample: peripheral blood. All receptors come from a man between 60 and 75 years old with acute or convalescent COVID-19.

This rearrangement joins TRBV5-4 to TRBJ2-1; 8 bases map to TRBD1. Trimming took 5 bases from V and 7 from J; bases not matched to a gene: 5. Germline V lookup: CDR1 SGHNT, CDR2 YYREEE (reference sequence). The CDR3 spans 13 residues. The CDR3 DNA reads TGTGCCAGCAGGCAGACAGGGGTGAATGAGCAGTTCTTC. Translated: CASRQTGVNEQFF.

The rearrangement links TRBV11-3 to TRBJ2-3; perhaps TRBD1 as D (6 bases). Germline assignment: CDR1 SGHNT and CDR2 YENEEA. The V end was cut by 3 bases, the J end by 1 base, with 11 bases between. The CDR3 is 15 amino acids. The CDR3 DNA is TGTGCCAGCAGCTTCAGGGGCCGTCGCACAGATACGCAGTATTTT. This gives the protein CASSFRGRRTDTQYF.

A few counts support this clone. This chain uses TRBV19 with TRBJ1-5; TRBD1 agrees at 8 bases. Germline V lookup: CDR1 LNHDA, CDR2 SQIVND (reference sequence). This CDR3 contains 16 residues. The V gene end was trimmed by 6 bases and the J gene end by 5 bases; junction bases not matched to a gene: 12. For the CDR3, the DNA is TGTGCCAGTAGATCGCTAGGACAGGGTAATGATCAGCCCCAGCATTTT. Protein: CASRSLGQGNDQPQHF.

As regards this clone: One end of the junction does not line up with germline, which may come from a read error. The genes are TRBV12-3 or TRBV12-4 and TRBJ2-7, with D possibly being TRBD1 (5 bases). The CDR3 is 13 amino acids. The CDR3 DNA reads as TGTGCCAGCAGTTCAGGGCCGGAGACAAGTCGAAACTTC. It specifies CASSSGPETSRNF.

V and J are TRBV5-4 and TRBJ2-7; TRBD2 matches at 13 bases. V lost 4 bases, J lost 2 bases, and 6 bases stayed unmatched. Germline CDR1 reads SGHNT; CDR2 reads YYREEE (reference sequence). The CDR3 consists of 16 residues. DNA for the CDR3: TGTGCCAGCAGCGTGCCCGGGACTAGCGGGACCTACGAGCAGTACTTC. Amino acids: CASSVPGTSGTYEQYF.

V usage is TRBV15 and J usage is TRBJ1-2, with TRBD1 matching 7 bases. The CDR3 sequence is 17 residues long. Germline V CDR1 and CDR2: LNHNV, YYDKDF (reference sequence). The junction had 12 bases not matched to a gene; V was cut back by 1 base and J by 4 bases. Here the CDR3 reads CATSRVPIIKGAYGYTF. As DNA, the CDR3 is TGTGCCACCAGCAGAGTCCCCATCATCAAGGGGGCCTATGGCTACACCTTC.

The chain's CDR3 is CASPEGGQGAYEQYF. The CDR3 DNA reads as TGTGCCAGTCCAGAAGGGGGGCAGGGGGCCTACGAGCAGTACTTC. The J gene is TRBJ2-7, the V gene TRBV19, with D possibly matching TRBD1 (7 bases). Looked up from germline, CDR1 is LNHDA and CDR2 is SQIVND (reference sequence). The CDR3 has 15 residues. V was pared by 8 bases and J by 2 bases, with 19 bases between. Based on the CDR3 plus reference TRBV19 and TRBJ2-7, the full variable domain is DGGITQSPKYLFRKEGQNVTLSCEQNLNHDAMYWYRQDPGQGLRLIYYSQIVNDFQKGDIAEGYSVSREKKESFPLTVTSAQKNPTAFYLCASPEGGQGAYEQYFGPGTRLTVT.

This chain joins TRBV5-1 and TRBJ2-1; a possible D gene is TRBD2 (6 bases). The CDR3 covers 16 residues. Germline lookup yields CDR1 SGHRS and CDR2 YFSETQ. V dropped 4 bases and J dropped 0 bases, with 14 bases sitting between them. CDR3 sequence: CASSGQGLSSYNEQFF. The CDR3 DNA sequence: TGCGCCAGCAGCGGCCAGGGACTTTCCTCCTACAATGAGCAGTTCTTC.

This clone was seen a single time. The CDR3 sequence: CAINFGGGASYNEQFF. DNA of the CDR3: TGTGCCATCAACTTCGGGGGGGGCGCTTCCTACAATGAGCAGTTCTTC. The chain carries TRBV10-3 and TRBJ2-1, with TRBD2 matching 8 bases. The CDR3 is 16 residues long. The V segment lost 7 bases and the J segment 1 base; nucleotides outside the gene matches: 9. The germline V gene encodes CDR1 ENHRY and CDR2 SYGVKD.

The gene calls are TRBV7-6 and TRBJ2-1, with 7 bases fitting TRBD1. CDR1 and CDR2 from the germline V gene are SGHVS and FNYEAQ. The CDR3 loop spans 15 amino acids. V lost 4 bases, J lost 0 bases, and 3 bases stayed unmatched. The CDR3 coding sequence is TGTGCCAGCAGCTCGACAGGGAGCTCCTACAATGAGCAGTTCTTC. Its translation is CASSSTGSSYNEQFF.

J is TRBJ1-1 and V is TRBV29-1; D is undetermined. CDR1 is SQVTM, CDR2 ANQGSEA, per germline. V lost 5 bases to trimming and J lost 2 bases, with 9 bases between them. The length of the CDR3 is 12 residues. The CDR3 DNA follows: TGCAGCGTTCTTGCAAGCAACACTGAAGCTTTCTTT. This translates into CSVLASNTEAFF.

CDR3 bases: TGTGCCAGCAGCCAAACAGGGTTCTATGGCTACACCTTC. Translating gives CASSQTGFYGYTF. The V call is TRBV12-3 or TRBV12-4, the J call TRBJ1-2; a weak D match, TRBD1 (6 bases). V dropped 6 bases and J dropped 4 bases, with 12 bases sitting between them. The CDR3 length is 13 residues.

The CDR3 protein is CASSEVPRGAGQLDTQYF. The DNA for the CDR3 is TGTGCCAGCAGTGAAGTTCCGCGGGGGGCAGGGCAGTTAGATACGCAGTATTTT. The chain uses TRBV6-1 and TRBJ2-3; 8 nucleotides match TRBD2. CDR1 MNHNS and CDR2 SASEGT come from the germline V gene. This CDR3 has 18 residues. V shed 1 base and J 5 bases; nucleotides not matched to a gene: 14.

The chain is built from TRBV29-1 and TRBJ1-1; D ambiguous. CDR3 length: 11 amino acids. Looked up from germline, CDR1 is SQVTM and CDR2 is ANQGSEA. V shed 7 bases and J shed 2 bases, with 8 bases lying between them. In DNA form, the CDR3 reads TGCAGCGCCCAAGCTAACACTGAAGCTTTCTTT. It codes for CSAQANTEAFF.

J is TRBJ2-3 and V is TRBV6-5; TRBD2 aligns across 10 bases. Trimming removed 6 bases from V and 4 bases from J; junction bases left unmatched: 7. The germline V gene encodes CDR1 MNHEY and CDR2 SVGAGI. The CDR3 is made up of 15 amino acids. The CDR3, as DNA: TGTGCCAGCAGGTCTAGCGGGAGATCTGCAGATACGCAGTATTTT. Amino acids: CASRSSGRSADTQYF.

This chain links TRBV7-2 with TRBJ1-1, with a tentative D call TRBD1 (5 bases). With 6 bases removed from V and 6 bases from J, the gap between germline ends came to 11 bases. CDR3 length: 12 amino acids. CDR1 and CDR2 from the germline V gene are SGHTA and FQGNSA. In DNA form, the CDR3 reads TGTGCCAGCAGTACAGGAAGCTCTGAAGCTTTCTTT. Protein product: CASSTGSSEAFF.

The CDR3 reads CASSLEGQGYEQYF. CDR3 coding DNA: TGTGCCAGCAGCTTAGAGGGACAGGGCTACGAGCAGTACTTC. J is TRBJ2-7 and V is TRBV11-1; 9 positions agree with TRBD1. V dropped 1 base and J dropped 3; count of bases not matched to a gene: 1. The CDR3 loop spans 14 amino acids. CDR1 SGHAT and CDR2 FQDESV come from the germline V gene (reference sequence).

The V and J genes are TRBV30 and TRBJ1-2, with 8 bases identical to TRBD1. Germline V gene data show CDR1 as GTSNPN and CDR2 as SVGIG (reference sequence). This CDR3 has 14 residues. The V segment lost 4 bases and the J segment 1 base; nucleotides outside the gene matches: 5. The CDR3 bases are TGTGCCTGGACCCGGGACAGGTTTAACTATGGCTACACCTTC. It is translated as CAWTRDRFNYGYTF.

This clone rates as medium-sized. The V and J genes are TRBV2 and TRBJ1-3; D gene ambiguous. V gave up 2 bases and J gave up 0 bases, with 14 bases separating them. Germline loops: CDR1 SNHLY, CDR2 FYNNEI. This CDR3 contains 17 residues. CDR3 nucleotide sequence: TGTGCCAGCAGTGAACTTCTGACTTACCGCTCTGGAAACACCATATATTTT. Translated, it gives CASSELLTYRSGNTIYF. Supplemented by reference TRBV2 and TRBJ1-3, the full variable domain reads EPEVTQTPSHQVTQMGQEVILRCVPISNHLYFYWYRQILGQKVEFLVSFYNNEISEKSEIFDDQFSVERPDGSNFTLKIRSTKLEDSAMYFCASSELLTYRSGNTIYFGEGSWLTVV.

This clone was detected a few times. This chain uses TRBV3-1 (or the pseudogene TRBV3-2) with TRBJ2-2, with D possibly matching TRBD2 (6 bases). In germline, CDR1 is LGHDT, CDR2 YNNKEL (reference sequence). V dropped 1 base and J dropped 2 bases, with 11 bases sitting between them. The CDR3 has 16 amino acids. The CDR3 loop reads CASSQVSGLNTGELFF. The CDR3, as DNA: TGTGCCAGCAGCCAAGTGTCAGGACTAAACACCGGGGAGCTGTTTTTT.

The chain links TRBV30 to TRBJ2-5; D is possibly TRBD1 (6 bases). This CDR3 contains 14 residues. Trimming removed 2 bases from V and 1 base from J, with 11 bases in between. Looked up from germline, CDR1 is GTSNPN and CDR2 is SVGIG (reference sequence). The CDR3 here is CAWSPRDIQETQYF. The CDR3 DNA reads as TGTGCCTGGAGTCCCCGGGACATCCAAGAGACCCAGTACTTC.

J is TRBJ2-1 and V is TRBV28, with D possibly matching TRBD1 (6 bases). Looked up from germline, CDR1 is MDHEN and CDR2 is SYDVKM. This CDR3 has 12 amino acids. Trimming took 5 bases from V and 10 from J, leaving 12 bases between them. The CDR3 DNA is TGTGCCAGCAGTCGGGACATAAACGAGCAGTTCTTC. Its translation: CASSRDINEQFF.

The chain joins TRBV30 to TRBJ2-4, with TRBD1 as a possible D gene (6 bases). The germline CDR1 and CDR2 sequences are GTSNPN and SVGIG (reference sequence). This CDR3 spans 14 amino acids. Trimming removed 3 bases from V and 1 base from J, with 10 bases in between. Written as DNA, the CDR3 is TGTGCCTGGAGCTTCCAGGGGGCCAAAAACATTCAGTACTTC. Amino acid sequence: CAWSFQGAKNIQYF.

V gene TRBV11-3 combines with J gene TRBJ2-1, with TRBD2 matching 8 bases. This CDR3 spans 15 amino acids. CDR1 and CDR2 (germline): SGHNT, YENEEA. The V gene end was trimmed by 5 bases and the J gene end by 3 bases; junction bases not matched to a gene: 6. The CDR3 reads CASSPGGSRYNEQFF. The DNA of the CDR3 is TGTGCCAGCAGCCCGGGGGGGAGCCGCTACAATGAGCAGTTCTTC.

This clone showed up just once. This chain uses TRBV2 with TRBJ2-2; possible D gene TRBD1, 6 bases. Trimming cost V 6 bases and J 4 bases, with 15 bases left between them. CDR1 and CDR2 (germline): SNHLY, FYNNEI. The CDR3 is made up of 15 amino acids. The CDR3 bases are TGTGCCAGCAGCGCCGTCCAGGGGAGCACCGGGGAGCTGTTTTTT. The encoded protein is CASSAVQGSTGELFF.

This rearrangement joins TRBV6-5 to TRBJ1-5; weak D call: TRBD1 (6 bases). Germline values: CDR1 MNHEY, CDR2 SVGAGI. Deletions cut 6 bases from V and 2 bases from J, with 14 bases between. CDR3 length: 15 amino acids. In DNA form, the CDR3 reads TGTGCCAGCAGCGCCAGGGGTGAAGGCAATCAGCCCCAGCATTTT. This gives the protein CASSARGEGNQPQHF.

The chain links TRBV2 to TRBJ2-2; TRBD1 aligns across 7 bases. The germline V gene has CDR1 SNHLY and CDR2 FYNNEI. V lost 7 bases and J lost 1; bases outside the gene matches: 3. The length of the CDR3 is 14 residues. CDR3 sequence: CASTRTGNTGELFF. Written as DNA, the CDR3 is TGTGCCAGCACTCGGACAGGGAACACCGGGGAGCTGTTTTTT.

This clone was observed once. The genes are TRBV10-3 and TRBJ2-3, with TRBD1 matching over 8 bases. Germline V gene lookup returns CDR1 ENHRY and CDR2 SYGVKD. The CDR3 contains 15 residues. After removal of 4 bases from V and 3 bases from J, the junction contained 6 bases not matched to a gene. Here the CDR3 reads CAISGGQGATDTQYF. CDR3 sequence (DNA): TGTGCCATCAGTGGGGGTCAGGGGGCAACAGATACGCAGTATTTT.

The chain employs TRBV25-1 and TRBJ1-6, with D possibly TRBD1 on 5 matching bases. Germline-derived CDR1 and CDR2 are MGHDK and SYGVNS. The CDR3 runs to 15 residues. V was clipped by 3 bases and J by 7 bases, with 13 bases between them. CDR3 nucleotide sequence: TGTGCCAGCAGTGATCCGACAGAGAGCAATTCACCCCTCCACTTT. Translating it yields CASSDPTESNSPLHF.

This chain joins TRBV10-1 and TRBJ2-3; 7 bases are a match to TRBD2. Germline V CDR1 and CDR2: WNHNN, SYGVQD (reference sequence). J was trimmed by 0 bases and V by 8 bases; bases with no gene match: 8. The CDR3 contains 15 residues. CDR3 nucleotide sequence: TGCGCCAGCCTCCGGGACTACAAGAGCACAGATACGCAGTATTTT. This translates into CASLRDYKSTDTQYF.

This chain joins TRBV29-1 and TRBJ1-5, with TRBD1 matching over 9 bases. The CDR3 runs 13 residues. The trim removed 7 bases at V and 4 bases at J, leaving 5 bases unmatched. Germline assignment: CDR1 SQVTM and CDR2 ANQGSEA. CDR3 sequence: CSAGTGRNQPQHF. CDR3 bases: TGCAGCGCTGGGACAGGGAGGAATCAGCCCCAGCATTTT.